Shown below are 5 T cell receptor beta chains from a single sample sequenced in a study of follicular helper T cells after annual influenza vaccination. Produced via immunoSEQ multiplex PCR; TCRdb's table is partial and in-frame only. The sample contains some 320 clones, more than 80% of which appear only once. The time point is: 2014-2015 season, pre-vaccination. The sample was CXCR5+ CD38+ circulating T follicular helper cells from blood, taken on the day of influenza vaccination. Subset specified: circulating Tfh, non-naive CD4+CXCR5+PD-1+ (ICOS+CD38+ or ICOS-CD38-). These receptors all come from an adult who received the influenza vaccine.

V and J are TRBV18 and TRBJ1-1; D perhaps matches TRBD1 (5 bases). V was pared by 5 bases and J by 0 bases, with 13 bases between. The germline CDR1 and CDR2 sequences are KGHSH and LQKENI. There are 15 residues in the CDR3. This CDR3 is CASSSGASMNTEAFF. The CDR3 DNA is TGTGCCAGCTCATCCGGGGCTTCAATGAACACTGAAGCTTTCTTT.

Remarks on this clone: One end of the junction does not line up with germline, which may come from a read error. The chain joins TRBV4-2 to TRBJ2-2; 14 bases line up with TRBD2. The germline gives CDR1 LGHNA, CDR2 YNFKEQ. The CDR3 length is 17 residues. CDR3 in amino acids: CASRQGTSGGNTGELFF. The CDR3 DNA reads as TGTGCCAGCAGGCAAGGGACTAGCGGGGGGAACACCGGGGAGCTGTTTTTT.

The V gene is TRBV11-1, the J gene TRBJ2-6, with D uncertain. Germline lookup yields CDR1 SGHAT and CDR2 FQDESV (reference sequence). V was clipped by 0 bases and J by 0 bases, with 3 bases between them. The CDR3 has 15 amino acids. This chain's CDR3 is CASSLAVSGANVLTF. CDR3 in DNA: TGTGCCAGCAGCTTAGCGGTCTCTGGGGCCAACGTCCTGACTTTC.

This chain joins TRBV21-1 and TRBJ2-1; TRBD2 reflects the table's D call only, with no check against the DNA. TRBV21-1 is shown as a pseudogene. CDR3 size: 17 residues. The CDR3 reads CASRDKVATHSDNEQFF. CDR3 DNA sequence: TGTGCCAGCAGAGATAAGGTAGCTACACATTCCGACAATGAGCAGTTCTTC.

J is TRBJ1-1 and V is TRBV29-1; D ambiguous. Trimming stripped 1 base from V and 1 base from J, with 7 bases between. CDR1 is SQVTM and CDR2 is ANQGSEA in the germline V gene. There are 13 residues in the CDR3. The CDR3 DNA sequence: TGCAGCGTTGAAGTGGTAGAGAACACTGAAGCTTTCTTT. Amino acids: CSVEVVENTEAFF.